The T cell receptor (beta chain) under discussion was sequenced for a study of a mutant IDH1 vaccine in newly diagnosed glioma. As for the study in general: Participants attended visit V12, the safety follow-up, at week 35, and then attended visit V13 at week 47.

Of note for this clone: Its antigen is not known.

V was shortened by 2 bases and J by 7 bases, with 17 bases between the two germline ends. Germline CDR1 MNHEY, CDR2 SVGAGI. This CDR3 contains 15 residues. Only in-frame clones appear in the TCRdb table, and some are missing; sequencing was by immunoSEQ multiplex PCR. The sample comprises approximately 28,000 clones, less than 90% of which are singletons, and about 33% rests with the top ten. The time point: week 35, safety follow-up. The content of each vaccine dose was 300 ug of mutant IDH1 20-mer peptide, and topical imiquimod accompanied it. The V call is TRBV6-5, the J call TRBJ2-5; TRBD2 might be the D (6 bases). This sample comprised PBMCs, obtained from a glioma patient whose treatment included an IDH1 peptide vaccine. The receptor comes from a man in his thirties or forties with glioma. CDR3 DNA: TGTGCCAGCAGTTACGAAGCGGGCCCCCGATGGACCCAGTACTTC. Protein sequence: CASSYEAGPRWTQYF.